The present TCR beta chain was sequenced within a study of cytotoxic CD8 clonotypes in ibrutinib-treated CLL. Overall study context: Response specimens were obtained following a median treatment duration of 12 months, with a range of 6 to 36. There were, on average, around 250,000 productive templates and under 95,000 productive rearrangements per sample.

Germline CDR1 and CDR2: SGHVS and FNYEAQ. The CDR3 spans 16 residues. V was clipped by 6 bases and J by 0 bases, with 15 bases between them. Clones were read by immunoSEQ multiplex PCR, and TCRdb kept only the in-frame ones, dropping some. This sample has some 61,000 clones, with 68% found just once. Frozen PBMC stocks contributed roughly 2.1 micrograms of genomic DNA to the TCR beta libraries. The specimen comprised PBMCs, sampled after 12 months of ibrutinib treatment. V usage is TRBV7-6 and J usage is TRBJ1-5, with a weak D call TRBD1 (5 bases). The receptor comes from a human donor with chronic lymphocytic leukemia. CDR3 amino acids: CASRHGTRYSNQPQHF. DNA for the CDR3: TGTGCCAGCAGACACGGGACCCGATATAGCAATCAGCCCCAGCATTTT.